These 16 T cell receptor beta chains came from one sample sequenced in a study of blood T cell repertoires in COVID-19. The protocol was immunoSEQ multiplex PCR, while the TCRdb copy is restricted to in-frame clones and leaves out a portion. The profile shows 350,000 to 400,000 clones, about 86% of them singletons. The sequenced sample was peripheral blood. These receptors were obtained from a woman aged 55 to 70 with COVID-19, enrolled during active disease.

This clone has a single count. This rearrangement joins TRBV5-5 to TRBJ2-7; 11 bases are a match to TRBD2. J gave up 2 bases and V 2 bases, and 0 bases lay outside the gene matches. The CDR3 has 14 residues. Germline lookup yields CDR1 SGHKS and CDR2 YYEKEE (reference sequence). In nucleotides, the CDR3 is TGTGCCAGCAGCTTACTAGCGGGGGCCTACGAGCAGTACTTC. Encoded protein: CASSLLAGAYEQYF.

This chain connects TRBV2 to TRBJ1-6; the D gene is possibly TRBD1 (5 bases). The CDR3 runs to 14 residues. The germline V gene encodes CDR1 SNHLY and CDR2 FYNNEI. V was shortened by 4 bases and J by 10 bases, with 14 bases between the two germline ends. The DNA for the CDR3 is TGTGCCAGCAGTGGGGGTCAGGGTGCCTCACCCCTCCACTTT. Its protein is CASSGGQGASPLHF.

The CDR3 DNA reads as TGTGCCAGCAGTTACCAGGCGGGTAATGAAAAACTGTTTTTT. Translation gives CASSYQAGNEKLFF. V usage is TRBV6-2 or TRBV6-3 and J usage is TRBJ1-4; D gene unclear. CDR1 and CDR2 from the germline V gene are MNHEY and SVGEGT. The CDR3 extends over 14 amino acids. V was trimmed by 2 bases and J by 4 bases, leaving 8 bases between them.

This chain uses TRBV10-3 with TRBJ1-1, with D perhaps matching TRBD1 (6 bases). CDR3 length: 15 amino acids. In germline, CDR1 is ENHRY, CDR2 SYGVKD. V lost 7 bases, J lost 5 bases, and 20 bases lay in between. The CDR3 DNA reads TGTGCCATCACCACGGGACAATTGTCGGGTACTGAAGCTTTCTTT. This gives the protein CAITTGQLSGTEAFF.

The chain recombines TRBV5-1 with TRBJ1-2; TRBD1 matches at 9 bases. This CDR3 has 16 amino acids. V dropped 0 bases and J dropped 3; count of bases not matched to a gene: 6. Germline V gene lookup returns CDR1 SGHRS and CDR2 YFSETQ. Here the CDR3 DNA reads TGCGCCAGCAGCTTGGGGATCCGGACAGGGGACTATGGCTACACCTTC. Translation gives CASSLGIRTGDYGYTF.

The V call is TRBV7-8, the J call TRBJ2-7; 10 bases agree with TRBD2. J was trimmed by 3 bases and V by 1 base; bases with no gene match: 3. Germline lookup yields CDR1 SGHVS and CDR2 FQNEAQ. CDR3 length equals 15 residues. The DNA for the CDR3 is TGTGCCAGCAGCTTAGAAGCGGGGGGGCTCTACGAGCAGTACTTC. Translated, it gives CASSLEAGGLYEQYF. Based on the CDR3 plus reference TRBV7-8 and TRBJ2-7, the full variable domain is GAGVSQSPRYKVAKRGQDVALRCDPISGHVSLFWYQQALGQGPEFLTYFQNEAQLDKSGLPSDRFFAERPEGSVSTLKIQRTQQEDSAVYLCASSLEAGGLYEQYFGPGTRLTVT.

The chain is built from TRBV28 and TRBJ1-5, with no clear D. V lost 8 bases and J 4 bases, leaving 12 bases between the germline ends. CDR3 size: 13 residues. Germline V gene sequence: CDR1 MDHEN, CDR2 SYDVKM. CDR3 DNA sequence: TGTGCCAGCCGACTAGACGGGAATCAGCCCCAGCATTTT. Amino acids: CASRLDGNQPQHF.

The rearrangement links TRBV14 to TRBJ2-1; D may be TRBD2 (5 bases). Looked up from germline, CDR1 is SGHDN and CDR2 is FVKESK. CDR3 length equals 14 residues. V gave up 0 bases and J gave up 7 bases, with 10 bases separating them. Here the CDR3 reads CASSQELWRNEQFF. DNA of the CDR3: TGTGCCAGCAGCCAAGAGTTGTGGAGGAATGAGCAGTTCTTC.

The chain recombines TRBV6-5 with TRBJ2-1, with D perhaps TRBD1 (6 bases). Germline CDR1 MNHEY, CDR2 SVGAGI. The CDR3 totals 15 residues. Deletions cut 0 bases from V and 6 bases from J, with 12 bases between. The CDR3 here is CASSYSSLGGNEQFF. In DNA, the CDR3 is TGTGCCAGCAGTTACTCGTCACTAGGGGGCAATGAGCAGTTCTTC.

The count of this clone is one. The chain is built from TRBV6-5 and TRBJ1-2; D is undetermined. Germline CDR1 reads MNHEY; CDR2 reads SVGAGI. V was trimmed by 2 bases and J by 7 bases, leaving 11 bases between them. There are 13 residues in the CDR3. CDR3 residues: CASSYLFRVGYTF. In nucleotides, the CDR3 is TGTGCCAGCAGTTACCTGTTTCGTGTTGGCTACACCTTC.

The sample holds one count of this clone. Here the CDR3 reads CASSLSPTADYGYTF. In DNA form, the CDR3 reads TGTGCCAGCAGCTTAAGTCCGACAGCAGACTATGGCTACACCTTC. The chain has TRBV7-3 and TRBJ1-2; D possibly corresponds to TRBD1 (5 bases). The CDR3 extends over 15 amino acids. The V end was cut by 1 base, the J end by 3 bases, with 12 bases between. Germline CDR1 reads SGHTA; CDR2 reads FQGTGA. Full variable domain (rest looked up from reference TRBV7-3 and TRBJ1-2): GAGVSQTPSNKVTEKGKYVELRCDPISGHTALYWYRQSLGQGPEFLIYFQGTGAADDSGLPNDRFFAVRPEGSVSTLKIQRTERGDSAVYLCASSLSPTADYGYTFGSGTRLTVV.

V gene TRBV2 combines with J gene TRBJ1-1; 10 bases are a match to TRBD1. V was clipped by 3 bases and J by 11 bases; unmatched bases: 12. CDR3 length: 15 residues. Germline V CDR1 and CDR2: SNHLY, FYNNEI. The CDR3 nucleotides are TGTGCCAGCAGTGAGCTGGGACAGGGGAACGGCAGGGCTTTCTTT. This translates into CASSELGQGNGRAFF.

The CDR3 DNA reads TGTGCCAGCAGCTTTCCTAGCGGGGGTACCTATGAGCAGTTCTTC. Residues: CASSFPSGGTYEQFF. This chain uses TRBV13 with TRBJ2-1; 10 nucleotides agree with TRBD2. CDR1 is PRHDT, CDR2 FYEKMQ, per germline (reference sequence). This CDR3 comprises 15 residues. Trimming cost V 3 bases and J 8 bases; bases outside gene matches: 7.

A note on this clone: One junction end does not reproduce the germline sequence, and a read error may be involved. The chain is built from TRBV19 and TRBJ2-1, with 7 bases that match TRBD2. The CDR3 runs to 15 residues. The germline CDR1 and CDR2 sequences are LNHDA and SQIVND (reference sequence). For the CDR3, the DNA is TGTGCCAGTACTATTGGTAGCGGGTCCTCCAATGAGCAGTTCTTC. This codes for CASTIGSGSSNEQFF.

CDR3 sequence reads: CASSYSGGADTQYF. The DNA of the CDR3 is TGTGCCAGCAGTTATAGCGGGGGGGCGGATACGCAGTATTTT. The chain joins TRBV11-1 to TRBJ2-3; 11 nucleotides align to TRBD2. The germline V gene encodes CDR1 SGHAT and CDR2 FQDESV (reference sequence). The CDR3 consists of 14 residues. V trimming: 6 bases; J trimming: 6 bases; junction bases outside the gene matches: 5.

The chain is built from TRBV29-1 and TRBJ2-3, with TRBD2 matching 11 bases. Per the germline V gene, CDR1 is SQVTM and CDR2 is ANQGSEA. The CDR3 sequence is 13 residues long. Trimming removed 7 bases from V and 7 bases from J; junction bases left unmatched: 7. The CDR3 nucleotides read TGCAGCGGACTAGCGGGGTCTCCTAATACGCAGTATTTT. Residues: CSGLAGSPNTQYF.